This TCR beta chain was recovered during a study of PD-L1 blockade in urothelial cancer. Trimming removed 10 bases from V and 0 bases from J; junction bases left unmatched: 7. From germline, CDR1 is MDHEN and CDR2 SYDVKM. The CDR3 runs 14 residues. The templates were synthetic TCR analogs, and they were spiked into each PCR. Profiled with immunoSEQ multiplex PCR; TCRdb holds only in-frame clones, not every one. The sample yields approximately 100,000 clones, roughly 84% seen once. The sequence came from a middle-aged man with urothelial cancer. The rearrangement links TRBV28 to TRBJ2-3; TRBD2 matches at 7 bases. The sequencing used PBMCs, collected around atezolizumab (anti-PD-L1) treatment. The CDR3 loop is CAKSIAGSTDTQYF. The CDR3 nucleotides are TGTGCCAAATCAATAGCGGGTAGCACAGATACGCAGTATTTT.